The clone carrying this T cell receptor (beta chain) has only one observation. The sample originates from a study of PD-1 blockade in classical Hodgkin lymphoma. Trimming cost V 3 bases and J 1 base; bases outside gene matches: 6. The CDR3 is 15 residues long. Germline V gene sequence: CDR1 SGHRS, CDR2 YFSETQ. Each patient relapsed following autologous stem cell transplantation, and prior brentuximab vedotin exposure differed. The CD8+ T cells came from thawed PBMCs through magnetic negative selection. Some clones are missing from TCRdb's copy, which holds only in-frame ones; the method was immunoSEQ multiplex PCR. Among 5,500 to 7,500 clones listed, 45% to 65% were seen once.

The sample was CD8+ T cells from blood, taken at baseline. The genes are TRBV5-1 and TRBJ2-7; 8 positions agree with TRBD2. The source of this sequence is a human donor with classical Hodgkin lymphoma. As DNA, the CDR3 is TGCGCCAGCAGCTCGAGCGGGGGTGGGTCCTACGAGCAGTACTTC. Translating gives CASSSSGGGSYEQYF. The full variable domain, with the rest looked up from reference TRBV5-1 and TRBJ2-7, is KAGVTQTPRYLIKTRGQQVTLSCSPISGHRSVSWYQQTPGQGLQFLFEYFSETQRNKGNFPGRFSGRQFSNSRSEMNVSTLELGDSALYLCASSSSGGGSYEQYFGPGTRLTVT.